This T cell receptor (beta chain) was recovered during a study of T cells of healthy individuals. This clonotype has ten or more counts. MiXCR was run by TCRdb on the 5' RACE reads, yielding one entry per CDR3 protein. The table has tens of thousands of distinct CDR3 sequences, 15% to 20% seen once. V was pared by 5 bases and J by 9 bases, with 7 bases between. The CDR3 extends over 11 amino acids. The V gene's germline CDR1 is SGHTA and CDR2 FQGNSA. This clonotype was obtained from a human donor in good health. This rearrangement joins TRBV7-2 to TRBJ2-2; unclear D gene. The CDR3 sequence is CASSPAWELFF. The CDR3 region has the DNA TGTGCCAGCAGCCCCGCCTGGGAGCTGTTTTTT.